This T cell receptor (beta chain) was found in a study of early T cells in non-severe SARS-CoV-2 infection. Study-level background: Sequencing of bulk RNA from unsorted whole blood was done, without chain pairing. Points from the study as a whole: CD4 and private specificities were missed by VDJdb matching, which favored anti-spike CD8 responses.

This clonotype has more than one count but fewer than ten. Its specificity is not known. Separate cDNA molecules each had unique molecular identifiers attached to them. TCRdb itself ran the 5' RACE reads through MiXCR, one entry per CDR3 protein. This table has about 63,000 distinct CDR3 sequences, under 15% appearing once. The source is an adult who was a healthcare worker with PCR-confirmed SARS-CoV-2 infection or an uninfected control (not recorded which). The sequenced material came from whole blood.

In DNA form, the CDR3 reads TGTGCCAGCAGCTCCCAAGCGGGGGGAGATACGCAGTATTTT. Translated: CASSSQAGGDTQYF. This chain links TRBV7-3 with TRBJ2-3; 9 bases are shared with TRBD2. With 4 bases clipped from V and 5 bases from J, the junction kept 4 bases outside the gene matches. The germline V gene encodes CDR1 SGHTA and CDR2 FQGTGA. The CDR3 consists of 14 residues.